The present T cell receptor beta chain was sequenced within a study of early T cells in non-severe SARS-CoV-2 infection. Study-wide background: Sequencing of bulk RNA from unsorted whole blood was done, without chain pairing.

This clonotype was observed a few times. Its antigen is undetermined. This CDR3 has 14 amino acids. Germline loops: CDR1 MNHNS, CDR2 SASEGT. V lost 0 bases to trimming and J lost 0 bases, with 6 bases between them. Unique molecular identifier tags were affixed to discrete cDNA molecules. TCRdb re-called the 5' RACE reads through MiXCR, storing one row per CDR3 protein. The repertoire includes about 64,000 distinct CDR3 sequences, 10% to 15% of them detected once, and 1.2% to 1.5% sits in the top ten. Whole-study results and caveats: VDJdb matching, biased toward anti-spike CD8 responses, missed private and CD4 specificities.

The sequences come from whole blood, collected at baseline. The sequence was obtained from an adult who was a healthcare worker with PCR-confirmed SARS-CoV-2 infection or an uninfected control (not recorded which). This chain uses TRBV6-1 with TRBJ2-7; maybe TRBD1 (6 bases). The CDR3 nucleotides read TGTGCCAGCAGTGAAGCGGACAGCTCCTACGAGCAGTACTTC. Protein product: CASSEADSSYEQYF.